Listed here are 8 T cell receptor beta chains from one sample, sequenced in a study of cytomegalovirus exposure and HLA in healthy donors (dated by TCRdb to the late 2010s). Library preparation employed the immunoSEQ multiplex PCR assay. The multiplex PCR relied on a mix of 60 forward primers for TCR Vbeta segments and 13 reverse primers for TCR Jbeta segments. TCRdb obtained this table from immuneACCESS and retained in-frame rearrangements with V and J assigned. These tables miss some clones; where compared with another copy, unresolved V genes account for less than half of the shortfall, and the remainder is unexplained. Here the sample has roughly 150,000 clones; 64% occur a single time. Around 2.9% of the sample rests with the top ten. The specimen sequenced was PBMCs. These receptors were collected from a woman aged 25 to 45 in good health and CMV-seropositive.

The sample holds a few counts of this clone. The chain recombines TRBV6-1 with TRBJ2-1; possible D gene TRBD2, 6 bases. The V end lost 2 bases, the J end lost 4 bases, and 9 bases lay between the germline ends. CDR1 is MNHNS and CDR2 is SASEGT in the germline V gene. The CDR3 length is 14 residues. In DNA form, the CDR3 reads TGTGCCAGCAGTGAAAGCGGGTATTACAATGAGCAGTTCTTC. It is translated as CASSESGYYNEQFF.

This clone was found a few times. CDR3 coding DNA: TGTGCCAGCAGCGTGGGGCGGAGGGGACCCACAGATACGCAGTATTTT. The encoded protein is CASSVGRRGPTDTQYF. This rearrangement joins TRBV9 to TRBJ2-3; perhaps TRBD2 as D (6 bases). The CDR3 covers 16 residues. Germline loops: CDR1 SGDLS, CDR2 YYNGEE. V lost 2 bases and J 2 bases, leaving 15 bases between the germline ends.

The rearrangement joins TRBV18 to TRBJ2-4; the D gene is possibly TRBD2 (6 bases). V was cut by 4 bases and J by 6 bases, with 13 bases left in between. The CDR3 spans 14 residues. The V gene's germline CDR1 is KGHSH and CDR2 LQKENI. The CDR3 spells CASSRPGEGNIQYF. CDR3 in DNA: TGTGCCAGCTCACGTCCGGGAGAGGGAAACATTCAGTACTTC.

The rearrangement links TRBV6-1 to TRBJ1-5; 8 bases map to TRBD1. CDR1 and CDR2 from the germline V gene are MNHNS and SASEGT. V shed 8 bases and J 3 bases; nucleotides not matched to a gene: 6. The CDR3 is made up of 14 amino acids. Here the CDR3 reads CASVSGGYNQPQHF. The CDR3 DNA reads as TGTGCCAGCGTTTCAGGGGGCTACAATCAGCCCCAGCATTTT.

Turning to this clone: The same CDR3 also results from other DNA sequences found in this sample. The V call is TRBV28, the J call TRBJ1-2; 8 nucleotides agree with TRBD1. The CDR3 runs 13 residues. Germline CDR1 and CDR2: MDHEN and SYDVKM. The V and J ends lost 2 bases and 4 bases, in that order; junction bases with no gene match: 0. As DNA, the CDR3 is TGTGCCAGCAGTTTAGGACAGGGCTATGGCTACACCTTC. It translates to CASSLGQGYGYTF.

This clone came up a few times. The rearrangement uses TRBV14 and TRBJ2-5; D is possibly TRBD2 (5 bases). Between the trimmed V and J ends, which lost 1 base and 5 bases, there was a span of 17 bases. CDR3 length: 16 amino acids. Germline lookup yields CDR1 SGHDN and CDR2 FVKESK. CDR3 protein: CASSQGYRGPTETQYF. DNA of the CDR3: TGTGCCAGCAGCCAAGGGTACCGAGGGCCGACGGAGACCCAGTACTTC.

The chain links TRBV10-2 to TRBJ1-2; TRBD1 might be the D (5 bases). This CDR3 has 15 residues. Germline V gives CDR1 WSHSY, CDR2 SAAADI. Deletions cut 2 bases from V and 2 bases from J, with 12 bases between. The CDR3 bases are TGCGCCAGCAGTGAGCCCCAGCAGGGCAACTATGGCTACACCTTC. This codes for CASSEPQQGNYGYTF.

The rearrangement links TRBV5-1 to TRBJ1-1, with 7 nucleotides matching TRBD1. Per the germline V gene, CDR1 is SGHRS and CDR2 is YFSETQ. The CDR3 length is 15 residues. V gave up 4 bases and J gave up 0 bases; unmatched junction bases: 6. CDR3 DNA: TGCGCCAGCAGCCCGGGACAGATCCTGAACACTGAAGCTTTCTTT. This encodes CASSPGQILNTEAFF.